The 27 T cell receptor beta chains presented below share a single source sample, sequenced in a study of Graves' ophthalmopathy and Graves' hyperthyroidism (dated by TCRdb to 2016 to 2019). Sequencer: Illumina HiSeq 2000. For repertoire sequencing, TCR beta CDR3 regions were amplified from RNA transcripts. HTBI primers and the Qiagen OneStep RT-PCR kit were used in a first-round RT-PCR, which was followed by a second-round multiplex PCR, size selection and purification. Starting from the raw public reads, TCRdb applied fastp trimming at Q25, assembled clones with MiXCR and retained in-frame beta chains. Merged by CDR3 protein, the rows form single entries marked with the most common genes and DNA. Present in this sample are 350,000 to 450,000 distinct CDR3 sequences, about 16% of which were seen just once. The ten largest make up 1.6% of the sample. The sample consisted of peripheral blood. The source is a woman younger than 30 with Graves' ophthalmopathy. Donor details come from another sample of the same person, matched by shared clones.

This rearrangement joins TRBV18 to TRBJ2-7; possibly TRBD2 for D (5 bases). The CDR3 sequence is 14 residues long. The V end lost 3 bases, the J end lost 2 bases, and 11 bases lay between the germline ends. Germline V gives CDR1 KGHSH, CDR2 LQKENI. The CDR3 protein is CASSPRGSTYEQYF. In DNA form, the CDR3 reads TGTGCCAGCTCACCGAGAGGGTCCACCTACGAGCAGTACTTC.

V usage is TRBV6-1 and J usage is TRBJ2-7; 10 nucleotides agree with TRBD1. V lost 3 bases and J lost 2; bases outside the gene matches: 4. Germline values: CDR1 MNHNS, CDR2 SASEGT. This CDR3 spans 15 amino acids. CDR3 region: CASSDRGTGAYEQYF. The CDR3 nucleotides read TGTGCCAGCAGTGATAGGGGGACAGGGGCCTACGAGCAGTACTTC.

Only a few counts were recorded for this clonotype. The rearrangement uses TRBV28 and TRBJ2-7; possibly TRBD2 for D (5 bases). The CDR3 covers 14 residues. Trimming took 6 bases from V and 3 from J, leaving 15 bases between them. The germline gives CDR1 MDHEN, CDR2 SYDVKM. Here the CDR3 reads CASSSVGAVYEQYF. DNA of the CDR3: TGTGCCAGCAGCTCCGTAGGAGCGGTCTACGAGCAGTACTTC.

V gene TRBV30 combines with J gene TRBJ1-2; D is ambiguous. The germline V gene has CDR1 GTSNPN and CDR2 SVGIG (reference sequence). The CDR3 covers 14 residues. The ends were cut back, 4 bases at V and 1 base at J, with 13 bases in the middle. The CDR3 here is CAWTEGSSNYGYTF. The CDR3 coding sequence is TGTGCCTGGACGGAGGGTTCGAGTAACTATGGCTACACCTTC.

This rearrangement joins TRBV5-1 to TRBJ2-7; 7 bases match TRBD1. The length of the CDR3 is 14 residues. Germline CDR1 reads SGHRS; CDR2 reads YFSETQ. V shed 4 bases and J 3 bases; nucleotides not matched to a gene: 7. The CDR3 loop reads CASSVQTGNYEQYF. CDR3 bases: TGCGCCAGCAGCGTCCAGACAGGGAACTACGAGCAGTACTTC.

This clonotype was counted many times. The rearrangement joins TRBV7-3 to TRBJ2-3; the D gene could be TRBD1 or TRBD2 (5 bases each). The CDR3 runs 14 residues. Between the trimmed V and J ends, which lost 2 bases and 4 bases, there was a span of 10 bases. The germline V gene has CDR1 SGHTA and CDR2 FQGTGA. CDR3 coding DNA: TGTGCCAGCAGCTTAGGTTGGGGACCAGATACGCAGTATTTT. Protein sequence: CASSLGWGPDTQYF.

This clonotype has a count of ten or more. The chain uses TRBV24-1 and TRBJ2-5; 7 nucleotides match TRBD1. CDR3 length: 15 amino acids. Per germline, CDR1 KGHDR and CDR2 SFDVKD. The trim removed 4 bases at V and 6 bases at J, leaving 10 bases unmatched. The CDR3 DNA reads TGTGCCACCAGTGACACCACAGGGGTACGGCAGACCCAGTACTTC. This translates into CATSDTTGVRQTQYF.

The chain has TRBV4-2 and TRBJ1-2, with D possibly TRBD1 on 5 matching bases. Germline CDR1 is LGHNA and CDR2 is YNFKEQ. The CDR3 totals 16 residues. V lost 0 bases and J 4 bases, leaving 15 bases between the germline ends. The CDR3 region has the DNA TGTGCCAGCAGCCAAGATAACGGGCAGGGTGCCTATGGCTACACCTTC. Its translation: CASSQDNGQGAYGYTF.

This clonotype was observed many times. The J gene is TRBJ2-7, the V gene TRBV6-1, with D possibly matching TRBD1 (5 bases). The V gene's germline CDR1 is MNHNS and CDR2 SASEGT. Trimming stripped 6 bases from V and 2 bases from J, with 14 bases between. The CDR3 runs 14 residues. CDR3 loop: CASRGQNVAYEQYF. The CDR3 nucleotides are TGTGCCAGCAGAGGACAAAACGTCGCCTACGAGCAGTACTTC.

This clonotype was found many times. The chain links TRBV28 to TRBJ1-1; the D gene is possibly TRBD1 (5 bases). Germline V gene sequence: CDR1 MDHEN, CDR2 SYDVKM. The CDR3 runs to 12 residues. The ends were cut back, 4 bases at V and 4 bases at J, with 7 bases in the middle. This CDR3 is CASSSDSTEAFF. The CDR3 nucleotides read TGTGCCAGCAGTTCCGACAGCACTGAAGCTTTCTTT. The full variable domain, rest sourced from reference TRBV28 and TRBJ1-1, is DVKVTQSSRYLVKRTGEKVFLECVQDMDHENMFWYRQDPGLGLRLIYFSYDVKMKEKGDIPEGYSVSREKKERFSLILESASTNQTSMYLCASSSDSTEAFFGQGTRLTVV.

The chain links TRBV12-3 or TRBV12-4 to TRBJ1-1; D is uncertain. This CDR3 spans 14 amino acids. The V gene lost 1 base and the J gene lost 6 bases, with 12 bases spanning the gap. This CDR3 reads CASSLGVNGAEAFF. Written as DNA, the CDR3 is TGTGCCAGCAGTTTAGGAGTCAATGGGGCTGAAGCTTTCTTT.

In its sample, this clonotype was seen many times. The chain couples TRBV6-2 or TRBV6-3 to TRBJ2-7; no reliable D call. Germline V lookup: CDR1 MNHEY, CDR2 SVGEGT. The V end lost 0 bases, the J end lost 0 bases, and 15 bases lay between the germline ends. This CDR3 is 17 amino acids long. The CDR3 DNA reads TGTGCCAGCAGTTACTCGAGTGTGCGCTTCCCCTCCTACGAGCAGTACTTC. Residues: CASSYSSVRFPSYEQYF.

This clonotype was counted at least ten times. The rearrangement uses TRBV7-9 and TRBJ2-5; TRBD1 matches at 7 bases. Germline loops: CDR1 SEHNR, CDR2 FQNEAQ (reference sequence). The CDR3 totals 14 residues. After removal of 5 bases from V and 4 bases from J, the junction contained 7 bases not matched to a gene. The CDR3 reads CASSPRQGRETQYF. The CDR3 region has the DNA TGTGCCAGCAGCCCGAGACAGGGCAGAGAGACCCAGTACTTC.

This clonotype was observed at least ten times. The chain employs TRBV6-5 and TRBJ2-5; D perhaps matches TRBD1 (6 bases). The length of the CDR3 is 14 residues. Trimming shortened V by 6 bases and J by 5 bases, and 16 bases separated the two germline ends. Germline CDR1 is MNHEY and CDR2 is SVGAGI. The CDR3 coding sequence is TGTGCCAGCAGCAAAGGACAGTCCGGGGAGACCCAGTACTTC. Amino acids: CASSKGQSGETQYF.

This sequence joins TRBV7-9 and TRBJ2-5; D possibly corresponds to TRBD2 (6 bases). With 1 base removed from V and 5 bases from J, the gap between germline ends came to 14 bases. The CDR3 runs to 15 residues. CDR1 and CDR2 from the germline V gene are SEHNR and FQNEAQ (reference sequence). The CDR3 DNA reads TGTGCCAGCAGCTTAGATGCGGGGAGGTCGGAGACCCAGTACTTC. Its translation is CASSLDAGRSETQYF.

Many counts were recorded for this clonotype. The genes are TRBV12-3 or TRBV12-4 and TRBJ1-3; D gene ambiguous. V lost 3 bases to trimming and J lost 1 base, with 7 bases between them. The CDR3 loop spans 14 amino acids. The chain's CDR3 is CASSLYISGNTIYF. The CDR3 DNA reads TGTGCCAGCAGTTTGTACATATCTGGAAACACCATATATTTT.

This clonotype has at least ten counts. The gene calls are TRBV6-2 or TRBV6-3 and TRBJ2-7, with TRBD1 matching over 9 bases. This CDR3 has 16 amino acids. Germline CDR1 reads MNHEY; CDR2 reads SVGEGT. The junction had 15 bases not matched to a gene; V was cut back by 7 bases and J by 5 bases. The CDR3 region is CASITRRDRASHEQYF. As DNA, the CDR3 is TGTGCCAGCATCACCCGGCGGGACAGGGCATCTCACGAGCAGTACTTC.

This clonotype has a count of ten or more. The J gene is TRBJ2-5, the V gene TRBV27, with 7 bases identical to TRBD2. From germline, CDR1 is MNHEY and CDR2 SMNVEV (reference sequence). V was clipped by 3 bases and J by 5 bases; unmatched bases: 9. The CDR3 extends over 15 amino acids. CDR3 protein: CASSFGGRARETQYF. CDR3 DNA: TGTGCCAGCAGTTTTGGAGGGAGGGCCAGGGAGACCCAGTACTTC.

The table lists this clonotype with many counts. The CDR3 is CASSYPQGFDGEQYF. CDR3 DNA sequence: TGTGCCAGCAGTTACCCCCAGGGGTTTGATGGCGAGCAGTACTTC. The chain has TRBV6-2 or TRBV6-3 and TRBJ2-7, with D possibly TRBD1 on 6 matching bases. CDR1 and CDR2 (germline): MNHEY, SVGEGT. Between the trimmed V and J ends, which lost 2 bases and 6 bases, there was a span of 17 bases. The CDR3 spans 15 residues.

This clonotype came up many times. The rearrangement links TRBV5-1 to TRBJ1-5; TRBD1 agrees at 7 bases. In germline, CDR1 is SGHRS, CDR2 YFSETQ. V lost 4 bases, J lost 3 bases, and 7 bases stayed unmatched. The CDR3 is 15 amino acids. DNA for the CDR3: TGCGCCAGCAGCGTCACCGGGACAGACAATCAGCCCCAGCATTTT. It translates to CASSVTGTDNQPQHF.

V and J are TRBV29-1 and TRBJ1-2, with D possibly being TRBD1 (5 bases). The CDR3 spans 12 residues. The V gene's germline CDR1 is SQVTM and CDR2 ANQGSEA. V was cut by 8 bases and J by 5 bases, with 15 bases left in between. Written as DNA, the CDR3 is TGCAGCACAGGAGGGGCAGGATATGGCTACACCTTC. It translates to CSTGGAGYGYTF.

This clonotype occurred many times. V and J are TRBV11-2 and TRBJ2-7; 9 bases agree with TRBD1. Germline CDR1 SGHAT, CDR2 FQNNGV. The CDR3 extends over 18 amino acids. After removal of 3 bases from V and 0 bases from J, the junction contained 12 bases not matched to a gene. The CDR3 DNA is TGTGCCAGCAGCTTGTCCGGGACAGGGCACGGGATCTCCTACGAGCAGTACTTC. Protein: CASSLSGTGHGISYEQYF.

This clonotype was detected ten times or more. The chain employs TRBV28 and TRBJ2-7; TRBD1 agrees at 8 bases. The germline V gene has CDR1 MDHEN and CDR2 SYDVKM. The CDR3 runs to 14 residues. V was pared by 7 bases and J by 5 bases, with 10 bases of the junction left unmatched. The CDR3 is CASTPSWTGHEQYF. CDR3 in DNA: TGTGCCAGCACTCCATCGTGGACAGGGCACGAGCAGTACTTC.

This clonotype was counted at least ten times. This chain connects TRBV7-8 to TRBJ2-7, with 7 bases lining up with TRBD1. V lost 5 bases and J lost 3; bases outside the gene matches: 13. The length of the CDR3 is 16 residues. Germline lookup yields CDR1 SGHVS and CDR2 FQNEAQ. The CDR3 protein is CASSPGRDRHHYEQYF. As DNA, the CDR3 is TGTGCCAGCAGCCCCGGCCGGGACAGACATCACTACGAGCAGTACTTC.

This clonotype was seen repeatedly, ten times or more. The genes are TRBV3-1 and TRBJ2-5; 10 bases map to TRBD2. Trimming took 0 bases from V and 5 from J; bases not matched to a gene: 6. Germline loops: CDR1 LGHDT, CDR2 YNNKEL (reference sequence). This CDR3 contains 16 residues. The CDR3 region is CASSQDLAGASETQYF. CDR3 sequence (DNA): TGTGCCAGCAGCCAAGATCTAGCGGGAGCCTCTGAGACCCAGTACTTC.

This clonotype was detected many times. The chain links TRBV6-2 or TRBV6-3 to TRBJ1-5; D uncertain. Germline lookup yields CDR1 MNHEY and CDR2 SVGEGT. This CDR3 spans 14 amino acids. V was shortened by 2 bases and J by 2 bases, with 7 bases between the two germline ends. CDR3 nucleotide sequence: TGTGCCAGCAGTTACGCGACACGCAATCAGCCCCAGCATTTT. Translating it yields CASSYATRNQPQHF.

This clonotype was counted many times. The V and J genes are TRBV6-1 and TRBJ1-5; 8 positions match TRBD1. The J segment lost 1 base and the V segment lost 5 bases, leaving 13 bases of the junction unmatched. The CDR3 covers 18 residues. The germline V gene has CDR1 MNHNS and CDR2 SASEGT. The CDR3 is CASSQLYPGQVSNQPQHF. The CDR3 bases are TGTGCCAGCAGTCAATTATACCCGGGACAGGTGAGCAATCAGCCCCAGCATTTT.